The present TCR beta chain was sequenced within a study of shared clonotypes between healthy human individuals (TCRdb year 2020). In terms of the full investigation: A couple of women and a few men aged 18 to 49 years were included in the cohort. To estimate repertoire size and how much clonotype sharing occurs between individuals, the study deeply sequenced the blood TCR repertoires of roughly 5 healthy adults. Between about 0.85 and 8.9 billion PBMCs per donor were obtained by leukapheresis. For each donor, CD4 naive and CD4 memory were each run on three plates, CD8 naive on two plates, and CD8 memory on one plate. To increase sequencing depth and limit assay-specific biases, TCR repertoire library preparation and sequencing were carried out by different laboratories using diverse techniques.

Using the deep immunoSEQ assay, TCR CDR3 regions were amplified from genomic DNA by multiplex PCR. Genomic DNA extracted from each cell subset was distributed evenly over all wells of several immunoSEQ 96-well plates, and each plate served as one replicate. Each replicate PCR for sorted subsets received around 200 ng genomic DNA, equal to about 30,000 T cell genomes. Purified libraries were quantified with a Qubit 3.0 fluorometer, sized on a Bioanalyzer 2100, and re-quantified with the KAPA Library Quantification kit. Every immunoSEQ 96-well plate was sequenced on a dedicated single-read 150-cycle Illumina NextSeq 550 flow cell. The source study handled its data this way. Because the immunoSEQ output held only junctional sequences and lacked quality scores, the filtering could not match the filtering applied to full-length reads. To assign V/J genes and CDR3, sequences were annotated against IMGT germline references using PyIR, a Python wrapper for IgBLAST v1.9. Any read was removed if the V/J assignment was weak (E-value above 1e-6), the CDR3 was missing, or the read contained stop codons, out-of-frame junctions, or ambiguous translated residues. V3J clonotypes were defined as sequences sharing the same inferred V gene, J gene, and CDR3 amino acid sequence. Percentage overlap between repertoires was calculated by dividing the number of shared unique clonotypes by the size of the smaller repertoire. Repertoire richness was assessed with RTK rarefaction, the Chao1 estimator, and Recon v2.1 estimates of unobserved clonotypes. Generation probabilities were computed with OLGA for all TCRbeta clonotypes obtained by the gDNA method from four donors. This is the immuneACCESS table as TCRdb keeps it, with only in-frame sequences that have V and J called. A part of the clones is gone; compared with another copy, unresolved V genes explain less than half, and the rest is unexplained. V and J calls and clone size follow that table, whereas D and trimming were derived from the DNA. This sample has around 700,000 clones in its table, and around 72% of those were observed once. The top ten clones comprise 1.8% of the sample.

Study-level results and caveats: Because the study included a small number of donors, the genetic and exposure-history diversity represented was limited. Incomplete sequencing was indicated by rarefaction of sorted-subset datasets, despite the large sequencing depth. Sampling was restricted to blood, and TCR repertoires in tissues likely differ from the TCR repertoires found in blood. Compared with non-shared clonotypes, clonotypes shared by all four sorted-subset donors had higher generation probabilities. Pairwise subsampling indicated that sequencing depth was expected to affect the degree of clonotype sharing among donors. Estimated clonotype richness was generally larger for naive than for memory subsets. Sharing across several donors was observed for roughly 5.4% of naive CD4, around 3.5% of naive CD8, 2% to 2.5% of memory CD4, and approximately 0.41% of memory CD8 clonotypes.

Healthy HIV-negative adults with no recently reported acute infections or vaccinations were included as donors. Every donor was a Caucasian adult residing in Nashville, Tennessee, USA. CD4+ T cells were enriched through magnetic negative selection, after which naive cells were positively selected on CD45RA and the remaining negative fraction served as the memory subset. After blood collection by leukapheresis, PBMCs were isolated using Ficoll-Histopaque density gradient centrifugation and then cryopreserved in the vapor phase of liquid nitrogen. Analytical flow cytometry was used to check the purity and quantity of every magnetically sorted T cell population. Each sorted fraction had its genomic DNA isolated and then quantified by UV absorbance on a Nanodrop 2000c. As concerns this clone: The antigen it recognizes is unknown. No base quality information exists; no much larger clone differs at one position.

V gives up 0 bases and J gives up 1 base, and the segment between their germline ends measures 9 bases. Taken from the germline V gene (reference sequence), the CDR1 and CDR2 loops are MNHNY and SVGAGI. Including the terminal cysteine and phenylalanine, the CDR3 comprises 16 residues. This entry keeps only the CDR3 DNA: 48 bases, framed from base 1. The chain is assembled from TRBV6-6 and TRBJ2-2, with TRBD1 perhaps the D gene, on 6 matching bases. The receptor was derived from a woman younger than 45 in good health. The sample was memory CD4+ T cells sorted from blood. The meaning of the sample's cell subset or site label: CD45RA-negative fraction. The DNA is as follows: TGTGCCAGCAGTTACTCCGGGACAAAGAACACCGGGGAGCTGTTTTTT. Its coded protein is CASSYSGTKNTGELFF.